This is a list of T cell receptor beta chains from one sample in a study of neoadjuvant anti-PD-1 for oral cavity cancer. Measured with immunoSEQ multiplex PCR; TCRdb has only the in-frame clones, and not every one. The table lists roughly 25,000 clones, roughly 30% of them singletons. The source material was tumor tissue, sampled after nivolumab (anti-PD-1) treatment. Source of these receptors: a person between 35 and 79 years old with oral cavity squamous cell carcinoma. Each CDR3 is given with its conserved first and last residue. The D gene is left open where the match is weak. The size entry is marked missing in some rows and otherwise reads once, few, many or a size class.

NA	TRBJ2-5	TRBV4-1	many	CASSQAGEETQYF	TGCGCCAGCAGCCAAGCGGGAGAGGAGACCCAGTACTTC
NA	TRBJ1-5	TRBV6-1	few	CASSEIRKDPQHF	TGTGCCAGCAGTGAAATCCGGAAAGACCCCCAGCATTTT
TRBD1	TRBJ2-7	TRBV7-9	few	CASSFTYRGYSYEQYF	TGTGCCAGCAGCTTCACCTACAGGGGGTACTCCTACGAGCAGTACTTC
TRBD2	TRBJ2-1	TRBV6-1	NA	CASSGLAGGFNEQFF	TGTGCCAGCAGTGGGCTAGCGGGGGGGTTCAATGAGCAGTTCTTC
NA	TRBJ2-7	TRBV7-9	many	CASAPGRGSYEQYF	TGTGCCAGCGCTCCCGGAAGAGGGTCCTACGAGCAGTACTTC
NA	TRBJ2-2	TRBV7-9	NA	CASSPIRTNTGELFF	TGTGCCAGCAGCCCGATACGGACGAACACCGGGGAGCTGTTTTTT
NA	TRBJ2-2	TRBV30	NA	CAWKWGSVTGELFF	TGTGCCTGGAAGTGGGGCAGTGTCACCGGGGAGCTGTTTTTT
NA	TRBJ1-1	TRBV11-2	NA	CASSILQLNTEAFF	TGTGCCAGCAGCATACTACAGTTGAACACTGAAGCTTTCTTT
TRBD2	TRBJ2-5	TRBV18	few	CASSPRGGDYQETQYF	TGTGCCAGCTCACCTCGGGGAGGGGATTACCAAGAGACCCAGTACTTC
NA	TRBJ2-1	TRBV7-9	NA	CASSFFDSSSYNEQFF	TGTGCCAGCAGCTTTTTTGATTCCAGCTCCTACAATGAGCAGTTCTTC
NA	TRBJ1-2	TRBV7-2	few	CASSFLTGSAYGYTF	TGTGCCAGCAGCTTCTTAACCGGGAGCGCTTATGGCTACACCTTC
TRBD2	TRBJ2-1	TRBV4-1	NA	CASSQVGASGSGGEQFF	TGCGCCAGCAGCCAAGTCGGGGCTAGCGGTTCTGGGGGGGAGCAGTTCTTC
NA	TRBJ2-7	TRBV2	few	CASGGRLPPYEQYF	TGTGCCAGCGGGGGTCGACTACCCCCCTACGAGCAGTACTTC
TRBD1	TRBJ1-1	TRBV19	NA	CASSKRRQGTNTEAFF	TGTGCCAGTAGTAAGAGGAGACAGGGAACGAACACTGAAGCTTTCTTT
NA	TRBJ1-5	TRBV7-9	few	CASSSGPNQPQHF	TGTGCCAGCAGCTCCGGGCCGAATCAGCCCCAGCATTTT
TRBD2	TRBJ2-6	TRBV28	NA	CASRRLAGGPPGANVLTF	TGTGCCAGCAGAAGACTAGCGGGAGGACCCCCTGGGGCCAACGTCCTGACTTTC
NA	TRBJ1-1	TRBV6-5	NA	CASSYSGSAFF	TGTGCCAGCAGTTACTCGGGCAGCGCTTTCTTT
NA	TRBJ2-4	TRBV4-1	few	CASSQGGIQYF	TGCGCCAGCAGCCAAGGAGGGATTCAGTACTTC
NA	TRBJ2-3	TRBV28	NA	CASANTDTQYF	TGTGCCAGCGCGAACACAGATACGCAGTATTTT
NA	TRBJ1-2	TRBV7-8	NA	CASSLHGYYGYTF	TGTGCCAGCAGCTTACACGGATACTATGGCTACACCTTC
NA	TRBJ2-7	TRBV4-1	few	CASSQVTRTNEQYF	TGCGCCAGCAGCCAAGTTACTAGAACAAACGAGCAGTACTTC
NA	TRBJ1-3	TRBV2	few	CATQRGGGTIYF	TGTGCCACCCAGAGGGGGGGAGGCACCATATATTTT
NA	TRBJ1-1	TRBV30	few	CAWSVVGTEAFF	TGTGCCTGGAGTGTAGTCGGGACTGAAGCTTTCTTT
TRBD2	TRBJ2-7	TRBV6-1	few	CASRPGLAGAYEQYF	TGTGCCAGCAGGCCGGGACTAGCGGGGGCCTACGAGCAGTACTTC
NA	TRBJ1-5	TRBV11-2	NA	CASSLDLRQPQHF	TGTGCCAGCAGCTTAGATCTTAGGCAGCCCCAGCATTTT
TRBD1	TRBJ2-5	TRBV7-9	NA	CASSSQSYGTGETQYF	TGTGCCAGCAGCTCCCAGTCTTACGGGACAGGGGAGACCCAGTACTTC
NA	TRBJ2-7	TRBV21-1	NA	CASSFRHSVYEQYF	TGTGCCAGCAGCTTTCGACATTCCGTCTACGAGCAGTACTTC
TRBD1	TRBJ1-2	TRBV6-5	few	CASSSPPTGNYGYTF	TGTGCCAGCAGTTCCCCCCCGACAGGGAACTATGGCTACACCTTC
TRBD2	TRBJ2-2	TRBV29-1	NA	CSVGGGRDTGELFF	TGCAGCGTCGGGGGGGGTCGCGACACCGGGGAGCTGTTTTTT
TRBD1	TRBJ1-2	TRBV6-5	NA	CASSVFQGGGYTF	TGTGCCAGCAGCGTTTTCCAGGGGGGTGGCTACACCTTC
TRBD2	TRBJ2-1	TRBV11-3	NA	CASSVTSGSLEQFF	TGTGCCAGCAGTGTGACTAGCGGGAGTTTGGAGCAGTTCTTC
TRBD1	TRBJ1-2	TRBV2	NA	CANSGTGLYGYTF	TGTGCCAACTCCGGGACAGGGCTCTATGGCTACACCTTC
TRBD2	TRBJ2-7	TRBV29-1	medium-sized	CSARAGDSYEQYF	TGCAGCGCCAGAGCGGGAGACTCCTACGAGCAGTACTTC
NA	TRBJ1-5	TRBV5-6	few	CASSVNQPQHF	TGTGCCAGCAGCGTAAATCAGCCCCAGCATTTT
TRBD1	TRBJ1-4	TRBV19	NA	CASDRGGTNEKLFF	TGTGCCAGTGACAGGGGCGGAACTAATGAAAAACTGTTTTTT
NA	TRBJ1-5	TRBV6-6	NA	CASSYTGPSNQPQHF	TGTGCCAGCAGTTACACGGGACCGAGCAATCAGCCCCAGCATTTT
NA	TRBJ2-5	TRBV9	NA	CASSVGVTEARETQYF	TGTGCCAGCAGCGTAGGGGTAACAGAAGCGAGAGAGACCCAGTACTTC
TRBD1	TRBJ2-6	TRBV4-1	NA	CASSQDRGGEFSGANVLTF	TGCGCCAGCAGCCAAGATAGAGGGGGCGAATTCTCTGGGGCCAACGTCCTGACTTTC
NA	TRBJ1-2	TRBV10-3	NA	CAISETGTVYGYTF	TGTGCCATCAGTGAGACAGGGACCGTCTATGGCTACACCTTC
NA	TRBJ1-5	TRBV6-5	NA	CASSYGTPSTNQPQHF	TGTGCCAGCAGTTACGGGACACCTTCTACTAATCAGCCCCAGCATTTT
NA	TRBJ2-1	TRBV23-1	few	CASSQSGTPEQFF	TGCGCCAGCAGTCAATCCGGGACACCAGAGCAGTTCTTC
TRBD2	TRBJ2-3	TRBV30	NA	CAWGGGAADTQYF	TGTGCCTGGGGCGGGGGGGCAGCAGATACGCAGTATTTT